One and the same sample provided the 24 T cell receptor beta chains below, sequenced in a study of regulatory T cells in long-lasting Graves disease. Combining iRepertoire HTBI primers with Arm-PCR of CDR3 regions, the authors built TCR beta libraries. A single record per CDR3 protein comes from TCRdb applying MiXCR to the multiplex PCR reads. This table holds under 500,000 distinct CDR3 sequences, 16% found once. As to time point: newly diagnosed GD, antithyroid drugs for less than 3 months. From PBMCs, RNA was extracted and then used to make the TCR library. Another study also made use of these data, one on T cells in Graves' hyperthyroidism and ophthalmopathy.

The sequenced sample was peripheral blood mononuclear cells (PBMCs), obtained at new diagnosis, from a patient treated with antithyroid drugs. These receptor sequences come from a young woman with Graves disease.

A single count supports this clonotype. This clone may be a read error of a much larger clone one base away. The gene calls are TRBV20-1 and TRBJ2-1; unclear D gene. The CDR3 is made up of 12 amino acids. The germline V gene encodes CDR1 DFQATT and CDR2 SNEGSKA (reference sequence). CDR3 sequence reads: CSASSDGDEQLF. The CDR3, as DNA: TGCAGTGCTAGCAGCGATGGGGATGAGCAGCTCTTC.

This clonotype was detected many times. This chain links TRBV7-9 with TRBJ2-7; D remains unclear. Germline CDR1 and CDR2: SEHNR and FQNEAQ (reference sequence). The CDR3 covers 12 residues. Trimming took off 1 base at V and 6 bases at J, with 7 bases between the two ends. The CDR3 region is CASSLENGEQYF. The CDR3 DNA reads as TGTGCCAGCAGCTTAGAGAATGGCGAGCAGTACTTC.

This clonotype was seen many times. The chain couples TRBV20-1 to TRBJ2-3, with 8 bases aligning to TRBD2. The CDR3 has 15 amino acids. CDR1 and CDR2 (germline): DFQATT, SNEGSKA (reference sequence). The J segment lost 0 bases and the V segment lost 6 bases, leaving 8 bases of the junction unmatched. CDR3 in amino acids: CSAPGSGNSTDTQYF. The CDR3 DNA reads TGCAGTGCCCCAGGTAGCGGGAACAGCACAGATACGCAGTATTTT.

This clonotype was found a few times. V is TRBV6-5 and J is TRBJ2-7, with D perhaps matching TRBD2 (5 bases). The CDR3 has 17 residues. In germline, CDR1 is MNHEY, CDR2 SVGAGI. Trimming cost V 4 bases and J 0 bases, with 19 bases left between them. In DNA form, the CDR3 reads TGTGCCAGCAGTTCCCCCGGTGAGATAGGGAGCTCCTACGAGCAGTACTTC. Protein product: CASSSPGEIGSSYEQYF.

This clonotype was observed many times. The CDR3 bases are TGCGCCAGCAGTGAGAGGGGCGGGAGACCCAATGAGCAGTTCTTC. It is translated as CASSERGGRPNEQFF. The chain employs TRBV10-2 and TRBJ2-1; 7 bases fit TRBD2. The J segment lost 6 bases and the V segment lost 2 bases, leaving 7 bases of the junction unmatched. The germline CDR1 and CDR2 sequences are WSHSY and SAAADI. The CDR3 sequence is 15 residues long.

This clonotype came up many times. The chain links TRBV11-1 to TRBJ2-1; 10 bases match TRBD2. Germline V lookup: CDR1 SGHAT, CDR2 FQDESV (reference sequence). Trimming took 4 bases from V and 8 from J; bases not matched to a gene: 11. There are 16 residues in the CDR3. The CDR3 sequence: CASSSPSSGRLDEQFF. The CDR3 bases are TGTGCCAGCAGCTCTCCCTCTAGCGGGAGACTGGATGAGCAGTTCTTC.

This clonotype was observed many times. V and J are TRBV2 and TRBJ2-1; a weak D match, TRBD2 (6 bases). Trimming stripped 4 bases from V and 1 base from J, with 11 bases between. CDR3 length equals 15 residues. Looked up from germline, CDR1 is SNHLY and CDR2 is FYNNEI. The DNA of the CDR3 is TGTGCCAGCAGTGCGGACTACCCGTCCTACAATGAGCAGTTCTTC. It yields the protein CASSADYPSYNEQFF.

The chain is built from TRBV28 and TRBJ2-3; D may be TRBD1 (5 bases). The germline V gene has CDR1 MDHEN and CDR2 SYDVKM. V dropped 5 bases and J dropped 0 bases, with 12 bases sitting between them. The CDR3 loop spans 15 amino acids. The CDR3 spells CASSTRQTSTDTQYF. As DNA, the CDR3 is TGTGCCAGCAGTACCCGACAGACTAGCACAGATACGCAGTATTTT.

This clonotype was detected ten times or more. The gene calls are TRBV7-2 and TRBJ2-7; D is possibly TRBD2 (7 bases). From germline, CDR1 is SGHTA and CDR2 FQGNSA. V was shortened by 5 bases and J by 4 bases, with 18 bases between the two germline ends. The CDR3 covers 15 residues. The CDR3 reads CASSRTGGGGYEQYF. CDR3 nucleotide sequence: TGTGCCAGCAGCCGAACTGGCGGGGGCGGGTACGAGCAGTACTTC. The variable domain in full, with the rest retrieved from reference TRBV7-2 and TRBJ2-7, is GAGVSQSPSNKVTEKGKDVELRCDPISGHTALYWYRQSLGQGLEFLIYFQGNSAPDKSGLPSDRFSAERTGGSVSTLTIQRTQQEDSAVYLCASSRTGGGGYEQYFGPGTRLTVT.

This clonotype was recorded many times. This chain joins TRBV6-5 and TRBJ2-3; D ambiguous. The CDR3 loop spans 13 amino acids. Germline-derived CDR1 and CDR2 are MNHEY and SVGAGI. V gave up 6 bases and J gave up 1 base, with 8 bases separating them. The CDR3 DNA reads TGTGCCAGCAGCTACGGAGGCACAGATACGCAGTATTTT. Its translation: CASSYGGTDTQYF.

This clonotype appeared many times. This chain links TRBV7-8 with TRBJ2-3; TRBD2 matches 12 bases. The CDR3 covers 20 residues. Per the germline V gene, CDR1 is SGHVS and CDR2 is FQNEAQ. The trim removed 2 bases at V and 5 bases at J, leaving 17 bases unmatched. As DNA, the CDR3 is TGTGCCAGCAGCTTATCATTCAGCGTATCAGGACTAGCGGGGATAGATACGCAGTATTTT. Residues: CASSLSFSVSGLAGIDTQYF.

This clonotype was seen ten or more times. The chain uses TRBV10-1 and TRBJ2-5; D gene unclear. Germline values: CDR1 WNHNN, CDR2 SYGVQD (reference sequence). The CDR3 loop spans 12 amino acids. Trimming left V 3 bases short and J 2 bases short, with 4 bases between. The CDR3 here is CASSDDQETQYF. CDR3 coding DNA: TGCGCCAGCAGTGATGATCAAGAGACCCAGTACTTC.

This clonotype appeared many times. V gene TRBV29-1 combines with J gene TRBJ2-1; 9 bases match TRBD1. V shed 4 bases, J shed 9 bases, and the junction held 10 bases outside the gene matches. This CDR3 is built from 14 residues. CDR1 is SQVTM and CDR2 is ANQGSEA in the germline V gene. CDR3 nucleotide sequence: TGCAGCGTTGCCACAGGGGGCGCGAGAGGTGAGCAGTTCTTC. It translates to CSVATGGARGEQFF.

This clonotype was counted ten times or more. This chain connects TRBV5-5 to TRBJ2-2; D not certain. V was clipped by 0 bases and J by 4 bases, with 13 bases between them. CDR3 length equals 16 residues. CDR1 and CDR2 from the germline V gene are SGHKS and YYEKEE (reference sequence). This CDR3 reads CASSLDSRSLTGELFF. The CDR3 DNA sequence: TGTGCCAGCAGCTTGGATAGCAGAAGCCTCACCGGGGAGCTGTTTTTT.

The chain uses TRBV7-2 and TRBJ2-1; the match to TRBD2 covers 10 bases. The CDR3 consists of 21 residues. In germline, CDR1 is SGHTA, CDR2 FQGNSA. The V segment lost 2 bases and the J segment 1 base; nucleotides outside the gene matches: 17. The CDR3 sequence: CASSLWHRSGRAVRSYNEQFF. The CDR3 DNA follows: TGTGCCAGCAGCTTATGGCATCGGAGCGGGAGGGCCGTAAGGTCCTACAATGAGCAGTTCTTC.

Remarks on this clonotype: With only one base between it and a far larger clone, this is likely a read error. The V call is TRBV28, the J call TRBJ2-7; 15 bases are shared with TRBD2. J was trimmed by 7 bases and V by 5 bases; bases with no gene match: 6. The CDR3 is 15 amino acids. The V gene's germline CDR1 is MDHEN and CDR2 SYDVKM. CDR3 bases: TGTGCCAGCAGTCGGACTAGCGGGAGGGCCAATGAGCAGTACTTC. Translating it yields CASSRTSGRANEQYF.

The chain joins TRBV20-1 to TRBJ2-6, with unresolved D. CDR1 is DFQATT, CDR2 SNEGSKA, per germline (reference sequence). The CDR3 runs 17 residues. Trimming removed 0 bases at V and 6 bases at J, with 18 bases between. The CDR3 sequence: CSARDGNDGRSANVLTF. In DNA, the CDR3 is TGCAGTGCTAGAGATGGGAATGACGGACGGTCGGCCAACGTCCTGACTTTC.

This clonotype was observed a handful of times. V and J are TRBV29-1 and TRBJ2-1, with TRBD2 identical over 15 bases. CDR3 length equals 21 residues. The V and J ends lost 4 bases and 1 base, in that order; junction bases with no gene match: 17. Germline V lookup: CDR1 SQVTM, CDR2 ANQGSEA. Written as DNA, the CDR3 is TGCAGCGTTGGGGGACGGGAACACCGGACTAGCGGGAGGGGGTCCTACAATGAGCAGTTCTTC. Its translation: CSVGGREHRTSGRGSYNEQFF.

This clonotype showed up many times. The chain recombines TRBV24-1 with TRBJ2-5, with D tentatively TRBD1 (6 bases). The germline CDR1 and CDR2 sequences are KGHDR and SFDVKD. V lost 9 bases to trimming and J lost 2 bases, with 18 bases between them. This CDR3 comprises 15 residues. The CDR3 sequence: CATLTHRDTQETQYF. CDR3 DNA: TGTGCCACCCTAACTCACCGGGACACACAAGAGACCCAGTACTTC.

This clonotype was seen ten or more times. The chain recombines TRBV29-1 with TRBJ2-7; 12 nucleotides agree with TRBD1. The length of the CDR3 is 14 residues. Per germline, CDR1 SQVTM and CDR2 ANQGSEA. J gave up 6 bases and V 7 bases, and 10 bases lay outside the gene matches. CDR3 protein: CSAIAGTGGGEQYF. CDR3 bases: TGCAGCGCAATCGCAGGGACAGGGGGCGGCGAGCAGTACTTC.

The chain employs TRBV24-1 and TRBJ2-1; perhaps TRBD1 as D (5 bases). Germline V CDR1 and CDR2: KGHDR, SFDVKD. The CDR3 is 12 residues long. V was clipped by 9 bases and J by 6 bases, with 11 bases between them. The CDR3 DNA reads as TGTGCCACCTCCGACAGTTTCAATGAGCAGTTCTTC. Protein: CATSDSFNEQFF.

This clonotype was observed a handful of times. This CDR3 reads CASSANGGREEAQHF. The CDR3 DNA reads TGTGCCAGCAGCGCTAATGGGGGTAGGGAGGAGGCCCAGCATTTT. V and J are TRBV11-2 and TRBJ1-5, with a tentative D call TRBD1 (5 bases). The CDR3 is 15 amino acids. V was clipped by 5 bases and J by 11 bases, with 22 bases between them. The germline CDR1 and CDR2 sequences are SGHAT and FQNNGV.

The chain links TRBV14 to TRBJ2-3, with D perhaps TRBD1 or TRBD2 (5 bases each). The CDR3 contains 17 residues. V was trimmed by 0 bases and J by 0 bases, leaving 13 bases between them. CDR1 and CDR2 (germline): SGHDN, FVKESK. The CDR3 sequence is CASSQDPGRTSTDTQYF. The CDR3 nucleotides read TGTGCCAGCAGCCAAGATCCGGGGCGGACTAGCACAGATACGCAGTATTTT.

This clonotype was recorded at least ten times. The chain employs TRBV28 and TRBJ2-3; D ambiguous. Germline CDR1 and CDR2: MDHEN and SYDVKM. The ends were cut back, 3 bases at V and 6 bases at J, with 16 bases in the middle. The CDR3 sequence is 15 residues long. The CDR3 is CASSLVSLTTDTQYF. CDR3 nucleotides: TGTGCCAGCAGTTTGGTGTCCTTAACGACTGATACGCAGTATTTT.